This entry describes one T cell receptor beta chain. Its matching antigen is unknown. CDR3 length: 15 residues. V shed 7 bases and J 7 bases; nucleotides not matched to a gene: 13. The V gene's germline CDR1 is SGHRS and CDR2 YFSETQ. Noted time point: after neoadjuvant nivolumab, at surgical resection. The protocol was immunoSEQ multiplex PCR, while the TCRdb copy is restricted to in-frame clones and leaves out a portion. The sample lists about 14,000 clones, about 81% occurring once. The sample originates from a study of neoadjuvant anti-PD-1 for oral cavity cancer. Broader study findings: Only a few patients per response group were TCR-analyzed; validation needed.

This chain connects TRBV5-1 to TRBJ2-1; 8 nucleotides agree with TRBD2. The source of this sequence is a person between 40 and 85 years old with oral cavity squamous cell carcinoma. The source was PBMCs, collected after nivolumab (anti-PD-1) treatment. In DNA form, the CDR3 reads TGCGCCAGCGGCTCCGGGAGCGGGAGAGGAAATGAGCAGTTCTTC. It translates to CASGSGSGRGNEQFF.